Sequencing of this TCR beta chain was carried out in a study of identical twins. The donors were all healthy and Caucasian. cDNA molecules carried unique molecular identifiers, and template switching added a universal primer site. TCRdb reanalysed the 5' RACE reads using MiXCR and keeps one entry per CDR3 protein. The sample holds around 370,000 distinct CDR3 sequences; 9% to 10% are singletons and the top ten take roughly 9%. The CDR3 is made up of 15 amino acids. Trimming took 4 bases from V and 2 from J; bases not matched to a gene: 4. On this clonotype: Its cognate antigen is unknown.

Study-level findings and limits: Researchers reported excess low generation probability among twin-shared out-of-frame alpha sequences.

The TCR sequence derives from a woman in her forties or fifties in good health. The sample comprised naive T cells sorted from blood. The chain links TRBV12-3 or TRBV12-4 to TRBJ2-3, with TRBD2 matching 9 bases. The CDR3, as DNA: TGTGCCAGCAGTTCGGGACTAGCCAACACAGATACGCAGTATTTT. Residues: CASSSGLANTDTQYF.